This is a list of T cell receptor beta chains from one sample in a study of Ad26.COV2.S vaccination and SARS-CoV-2 variants. The data were produced by immunoSEQ multiplex PCR, yet TCRdb's version contains in-frame clones alone and is incomplete. The table has around 320,000 clones, 85% seen once. The sample in question was peripheral blood, obtained in a trial of Ad26.COV2.S vaccine versus placebo. These receptors were taken from a person between 18 and 65 years old who received the Ad26.COV2.S COVID-19 vaccine or a placebo. The CDR3 runs from the conserved cysteine through the conserved F or W. A D gene is named only where the DNA matches it firmly. Expanded clones get a size class; other rows say once, few or many, or leave the size out.

J | D | size | V | CDR3 | DNA
TRBJ2-1 | TRBD2 | NA | TRBV5-4 | CASTERGAGRDEQFF | TGTGCCAGCACCGAACGGGGGGCCGGGAGGGATGAGCAGTTCTTC
TRBJ2-7 | NA | NA | TRBV19 | CASSFGGDYEQYF | TGTGCCAGTAGTTTTGGAGGGGACTACGAGCAGTACTTC
TRBJ2-5 | TRBD2 | NA | TRBV5-1 | CASSPPLAGDLQETQYF | TGCGCCAGCAGCCCGCCCCTAGCGGGGGATTTACAAGAGACCCAGTACTTC
TRBJ1-4 | NA | NA | TRBV19 | CASSIVDATNEKLFF | TGTGCCAGTAGTATAGTAGATGCAACTAATGAAAAACTGTTTTTT
TRBJ1-1 | TRBD1 | few | TRBV5-1 | CASSAFGQGVTTEAFF | TGCGCCAGCAGCGCGTTCGGACAGGGAGTGACGACTGAAGCTTTCTTT
TRBJ2-7 | TRBD1 | NA | TRBV5-1 | CASSLGTGGSLTYEQYF | TGCGCCAGCAGCCTTGGTACAGGGGGCTCCCTTACCTACGAGCAGTACTTC
TRBJ2-5 | NA | NA | TRBV28 | CASSLSQTQYF | TGTGCCAGCAGTTTAAGCCAGACCCAGTACTTC
TRBJ1-1 | TRBD1 | once | TRBV19 | CASSRARQGQGNTEAFF | TGTGCCAGTAGCCGAGCCCGACAGGGTCAGGGGAACACTGAAGCTTTCTTT
TRBJ2-3 | TRBD2 | NA | TRBV10-1 | CASSEGSGGAADTQYF | TGCGCCAGCAGTGAAGGTAGCGGGGGGGCCGCAGATACGCAGTATTTT
TRBJ1-1 | NA | NA | TRBV6-5 | CASSTQKTPPYEAFF | TGTGCCAGCAGTACCCAGAAAACACCGCCCTATGAAGCTTTCTTT
TRBJ2-5 | NA | NA | TRBV29-1 | CSVETPVQETQYF | TGCAGCGTTGAAACCCCTGTACAAGAGACCCAGTACTTC
TRBJ2-6 | TRBD1 | NA | TRBV5-1 | CASSRGQGGGPGANVLTF | TGCGCCAGCAGCCGGGGACAGGGAGGAGGCCCTGGGGCCAACGTCCTGACTTTC
TRBJ2-3 | TRBD1 | NA | TRBV5-4 | CASSLDAGGSSDTQYF | TGTGCCAGCAGCTTGGATGCAGGGGGTAGTTCAGATACGCAGTATTTT
TRBJ1-2 | NA | NA | TRBV12-3/TRBV12-4 | CASSRRNYGYTF | TGTGCCAGCAGCCGAAGGAACTATGGCTACACCTTC
TRBJ2-7 | NA | NA | TRBV5-4 | CASSFGTAYEQYF | TGTGCCAGCAGCTTCGGGACGGCCTACGAGCAGTACTTC
TRBJ1-6 | NA | NA | TRBV5-1 | CASTPDPNSPLHF | TGCGCCAGCACCCCAGACCCTAATTCACCCCTCCACTTT
TRBJ1-1 | NA | NA | TRBV18 | CASSPPTDTEAFF | TGTGCCAGCTCACCACCCACGGACACTGAAGCTTTCTTT
TRBJ1-1 | NA | NA | TRBV5-4 | CASSLQSGDTEAFF | TGTGCCAGCAGCTTACAAAGTGGGGACACTGAAGCTTTCTTT
TRBJ2-2 | TRBD1 | NA | TRBV5-4 | CASSGEGARTGELFF | TGTGCCAGCAGCGGCGAGGGGGCGCGCACCGGGGAGCTGTTTTTT
TRBJ2-2 | NA | NA | TRBV27 | CASSLLAAGELFF | TGTGCCAGCAGTTTGCTAGCTGCCGGGGAGCTGTTTTTT
TRBJ2-5 | TRBD2 | NA | TRBV27 | CASSLGAGMETQYF | TGTGCCAGCAGTTTAGGAGCGGGGATGGAGACCCAGTACTTC
TRBJ2-3 | TRBD2 | NA | TRBV4-1 | CASSPGTSGGTSTDTQYF | TGCGCCAGCAGCCCGGGGACTAGCGGGGGGACAAGCACAGATACGCAGTATTTT
TRBJ1-5 | TRBD1 | NA | TRBV27 | CASRPGQGARGNQPQHF | TGTGCCAGCAGACCGGGACAGGGGGCGCGAGGCAATCAGCCCCAGCATTTT
TRBJ2-7 | TRBD1 | NA | TRBV27 | CASSLSPDRASYEQYF | TGTGCCAGCAGTTTAAGTCCCGACAGGGCCTCCTACGAGCAGTACTTC
TRBJ2-3 | NA | NA | TRBV7-2 | CASSLAGVDTQYF | TGTGCCAGCAGCTTAGCCGGGGTAGATACGCAGTATTTT
TRBJ1-1 | NA | few | TRBV5-4 | CASSRTGARTEAFF | TGTGCCAGCAGCCGTACGGGGGCGAGGACTGAAGCTTTCTTT
TRBJ1-1 | NA | NA | TRBV3-1/TRBV3-2 | CASSQVNREAFF | TGTGCCAGCAGCCAAGTTAACAGAGAAGCTTTCTTT
TRBJ1-5 | NA | NA | TRBV4-1 | CASSYGRLSNQPQHF | TGCGCCAGCAGCTACGGACGGCTTAGCAATCAGCCCCAGCATTTT
TRBJ2-2 | NA | NA | TRBV5-5 | CASSLMVRTNTGELFF | TGTGCCAGCAGCTTGATGGTCAGAACGAACACCGGGGAGCTGTTTTTT
TRBJ1-5 | NA | NA | TRBV24-1 | CATSGGLANQPQHF | TGTGCCACCAGTGGGGGTCTGGCCAATCAGCCCCAGCATTTT
TRBJ2-3 | NA | NA | TRBV30 | CAWVGFPAGTTDTQYF | TGTGCCTGGGTTGGGTTCCCAGCGGGGACAACAGATACGCAGTATTTT
TRBJ2-1 | NA | NA | TRBV14 | CASSQDPLNGRAYNEQFF | TGTGCCAGCAGCCAAGATCCTCTCAATGGTAGGGCCTACAATGAGCAGTTCTTC
TRBJ1-3 | NA | NA | TRBV11-2 | CASTARRTPTMFSGNTIYF | TGTGCCAGCACCGCTCGACGGACACCCACCATGTTCTCTGGAAACACCATATATTTT
TRBJ1-4 | NA | NA | TRBV6-5 | CASSYSRLSTNEKLFF | TGTGCCAGCAGTTACTCCCGACTTTCAACTAATGAAAAACTGTTTTTT
TRBJ1-3 | NA | few | TRBV6-5 | CASRAQGNTIYF | TGTGCCAGCAGGGCGCAGGGAAACACCATATATTTT
TRBJ2-7 | NA | NA | TRBV7-3 | CASSSSSGYEQYF | TGTGCCAGCAGCTCCTCCTCAGGGTACGAGCAGTACTTC
TRBJ1-3 | NA | NA | TRBV28 | CASSPRVLLFTPSGNTIYF | TGTGCCAGCAGTCCCCGGGTTCTCCTCTTCACCCCCTCTGGAAACACCATATATTTT
TRBJ1-3 | NA | once | TRBV6-5 | CASESRNTIYF | TGTGCCAGCGAGTCCAGAAACACCATATATTTT
TRBJ2-1 | NA | once | TRBV11-2 | CASSFRTPRTDEQFF | TGTGCCAGCAGCTTCCGTACCCCACGGACCGATGAGCAGTTCTTC
TRBJ2-5 | TRBD2 | NA | TRBV5-4 | CASSRDSGLAGLETQYF | TGTGCCAGCAGCAGGGATTCGGGACTAGCGGGGCTAGAGACCCAGTACTTC
TRBJ2-3 | TRBD2 | NA | TRBV7-2 | CASSFRLAGGPDTQYF | TGTGCCAGCAGCTTCAGACTAGCGGGGGGGCCGGATACGCAGTATTTT
TRBJ2-3 | NA | once | TRBV9 | CASSAGPSTDTQYF | TGTGCCAGCAGCGCGGGACCTAGCACAGATACGCAGTATTTT
TRBJ2-7 | TRBD1 | NA | TRBV27 | CASSPPGTGREQYF | TGTGCCAGCAGCCCCCCAGGGACAGGGCGCGAGCAGTACTTC
TRBJ2-7 | TRBD2 | NA | TRBV10-1 | CASSASGGLAYEQYF | TGCGCCAGCAGTGCTAGCGGGGGGTTAGCCTACGAGCAGTACTTC
TRBJ2-7 | NA | NA | TRBV20-1 | CSARAGQGQYF | TGCAGTGCTAGAGCAGGGCAGGGGCAGTACTTC
TRBJ1-2 | NA | NA | TRBV6-4 | CASSVSRGNYGYTF | TGTGCCAGCAGTGTTTCCCGGGGTAACTATGGCTACACCTTC
TRBJ2-3 | NA | NA | TRBV7-2 | CASSTRSDTQYF | TGTGCCAGCAGCACCAGGTCAGATACGCAGTATTTT
TRBJ1-4 | NA | NA | TRBV5-1 | CASSFGGRGEKLFF | TGCGCCAGCAGTTTCGGGGGTCGCGGTGAAAAACTGTTTTTT
TRBJ2-3 | NA | NA | TRBV7-2 | CASSLERGTDTQYF | TGTGCCAGCAGCTTAGAGCGGGGCACAGATACGCAGTATTTT
TRBJ1-2 | NA | NA | TRBV5-4 | CASSLDSLDGYTF | TGTGCCAGCAGCTTGGACAGTTTGGATGGCTACACCTTC
TRBJ2-7 | TRBD1 | NA | TRBV7-6 | CASSLAGGPIAYEQYF | TGTGCCAGCAGCTTGGCAGGGGGCCCTATAGCCTACGAGCAGTACTTC